These 8 T cell receptor beta chains were all obtained from the same sample, sequenced in a study of technical replicates of blood from a handful of donors. Clones were read by immunoSEQ multiplex PCR, and TCRdb kept only the in-frame ones, dropping some. The sample gives 75,000 to 100,000 clones, about 95% of which show up once; 0.25% to 0.35% is in the top ten. The sample was T cells isolated from PBMCs. All receptors come from a human donor in good health.

This chain joins TRBV13 and TRBJ2-2; D unresolved. CDR3 size: 16 residues. Germline V gives CDR1 PRHDT, CDR2 FYEKMQ (reference sequence). Trimming stripped 5 bases from V and 0 bases from J, with 13 bases between. In DNA, the CDR3 is TGTGCCAGCAGCCCGCGGCCATCCACGAACACCGGGGAGCTGTTTTTT. The encoded protein is CASSPRPSTNTGELFF.

The rearrangement uses TRBV11-2 and TRBJ1-4; D may be TRBD1 (6 bases). CDR1 and CDR2 (germline): SGHAT, FQNNGV. This CDR3 is built from 16 residues. The germline V and J ends were trimmed by 2 bases and 6 bases, with 16 bases remaining between them. The CDR3 loop is CASSLRGEGEDEKLFF. The CDR3 DNA reads as TGTGCCAGCAGCTTAAGGGGGGAGGGGGAAGATGAAAAACTGTTTTTT. The full variable domain, in which reference TRBV11-2 and TRBJ1-4 provide the parts outside the CDR3, is EAGVAQSPRYKIIEKRQSVAFWCNPISGHATLYWYQQILGQGPKLLIQFQNNGVVDDSQLPKDRFSAERLKGVDSTLKIQPAKLEDSAVYLCASSLRGEGEDEKLFFGSGTQLSVL.

The gene calls are TRBV21-1 and TRBJ2-1; the table's D call TRBD2 went unverified against the DNA. TRBV21-1 is labeled a pseudogene. The CDR3 covers 18 residues. CDR3 nucleotides: TGTGCCAGCAGCAAATTTAGGGAGGGAAGTCCTTCCTACAATGAGCAGTTCTTC. Protein sequence: CASSKFREGSPSYNEQFF.

The chain is built from TRBV19 and TRBJ1-6, with a tentative D call TRBD1 (6 bases). CDR1 and CDR2 from the germline V gene are LNHDA and SQIVND (reference sequence). The CDR3 is 13 amino acids. Trimming left V 4 bases short and J 11 bases short, with 12 bases between. The chain's CDR3 is CASSNTGIPPLHF. The CDR3 region has the DNA TGTGCCAGTAGTAACACAGGGATTCCACCCCTCCACTTT.

The chain uses TRBV27 and TRBJ2-3; D uncertain. The V gene lost 3 bases and the J gene lost 4 bases, with 17 bases spanning the gap. The CDR3 is 16 residues long. Germline-derived CDR1 and CDR2 are MNHEY and SMNVEV (reference sequence). The CDR3 region is CASSFGLLGHSDTQYF. CDR3 nucleotide sequence: TGTGCCAGCAGTTTTGGGCTCCTCGGTCATTCAGATACGCAGTATTTT.

The gene calls are TRBV6-1 and TRBJ2-7, with D tentatively TRBD2 (5 bases). Germline assignment: CDR1 MNHNS and CDR2 SASEGT. The V end was cut by 8 bases, the J end by 3 bases, with 20 bases between. The CDR3 is 15 residues long. The CDR3 coding sequence is TGTGCCAGCTGGGAGTCGGGCTTTATCATCTACGAGCAGTACTTC. It encodes CASWESGFIIYEQYF.

This chain uses TRBV30 with TRBJ1-1; no reliable D call. V was trimmed by 4 bases and J by 0 bases, leaving 15 bases between them. Germline V gene data show CDR1 as GTSNPN and CDR2 as SVGIG (reference sequence). CDR3 length: 15 residues. In DNA form, the CDR3 reads TGTGCCTGGATTAGAGGCCTCTATTTGAACACTGAAGCTTTCTTT. Translated, it gives CAWIRGLYLNTEAFF.

This chain links TRBV4-3 with TRBJ1-1, with D possibly TRBD1 on 5 matching bases. Trimming shortened V by 4 bases and J by 4 bases, and 13 bases separated the two germline ends. Germline lookup yields CDR1 LGHNA and CDR2 YSLEER. This CDR3 comprises 14 residues. CDR3 residues: CASSRGRGATEAFF. CDR3 bases: TGCGCCAGCAGCCGAGGGAGGGGAGCCACTGAAGCTTTCTTT.